The TCR beta chain under discussion was sequenced for a study of beta chain features in type 1 diabetes. Points from the study as a whole: In type 1 diabetes patients, VDJ junctions had fewer insertions; deletions at these junctions were more frequent. A cDNA-based sequencing approach could over-represent cells with high TCR expression.

The study reverse transcribed the entire isolated RNA, so it sequenced expressed TCRB transcripts. Generated by immunoSEQ multiplex PCR, the TCRdb table keeps only in-frame clones and is missing some. The table shows about 410,000 clones, with approximately 13% occurring only once. This clone was counted only a few times. What it recognizes is unknown. Via CD45RO/CCR7/CD25/CD127/CD95/CD27, cells of the CD4+ naive, central memory, regulatory and stem cell-like memory subsets were sorted. The CDR3 has 13 residues. With V trimmed by 4 bases and J by 6 bases, 6 bases remained unmatched. Germline CDR1 and CDR2: SQVTM and ANQGSEA.

The genes are TRBV29-1 and TRBJ2-7; TRBD2 matches at 10 bases. This TCR was sampled from a man younger than 40 in good health. Sequencing was performed on naive CD4+ T cells from blood. CDR3 loop: CSVVVAGGREQYF. In DNA, the CDR3 is TGCAGCGTTGTAGTAGCGGGGGGCCGCGAGCAGTACTTC.